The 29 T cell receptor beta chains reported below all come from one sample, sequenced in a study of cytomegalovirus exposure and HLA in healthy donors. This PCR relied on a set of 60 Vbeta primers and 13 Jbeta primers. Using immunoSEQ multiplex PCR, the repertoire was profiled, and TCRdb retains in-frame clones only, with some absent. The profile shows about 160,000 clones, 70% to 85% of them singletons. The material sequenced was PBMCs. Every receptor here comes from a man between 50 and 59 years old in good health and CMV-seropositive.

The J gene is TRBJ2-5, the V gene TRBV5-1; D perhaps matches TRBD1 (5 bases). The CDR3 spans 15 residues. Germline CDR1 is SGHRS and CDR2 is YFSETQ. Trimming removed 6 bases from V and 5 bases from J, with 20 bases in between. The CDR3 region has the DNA TGCGCCAGCAATCCGGTGCAGGGAACAAGGGAGACCCAGTACTTC. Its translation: CASNPVQGTRETQYF.

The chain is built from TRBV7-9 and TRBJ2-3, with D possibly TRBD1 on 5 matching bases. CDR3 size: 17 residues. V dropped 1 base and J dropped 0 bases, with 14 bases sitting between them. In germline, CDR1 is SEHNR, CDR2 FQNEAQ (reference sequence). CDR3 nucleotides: TGTGCCAGCAGCTTAGGGGTTCAGGGTCTTAGCACAGATACGCAGTATTTT. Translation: CASSLGVQGLSTDTQYF.

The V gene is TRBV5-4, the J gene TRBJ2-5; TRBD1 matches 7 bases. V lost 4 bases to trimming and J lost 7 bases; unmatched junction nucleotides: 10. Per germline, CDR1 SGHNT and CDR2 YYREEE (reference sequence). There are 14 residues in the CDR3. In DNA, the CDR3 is TGTGCCAGCAGCCCAAAGGACAGGACGGGGACCCAGTACTTC. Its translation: CASSPKDRTGTQYF.

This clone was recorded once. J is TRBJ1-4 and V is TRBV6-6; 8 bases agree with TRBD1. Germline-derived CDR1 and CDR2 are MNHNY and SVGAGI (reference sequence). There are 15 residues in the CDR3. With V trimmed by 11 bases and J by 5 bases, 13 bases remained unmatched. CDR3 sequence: CAGKAGTGRNEKLFF. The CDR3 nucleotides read TGTGCCGGCAAGGCCGGGACAGGTCGCAATGAAAAACTGTTTTTT.

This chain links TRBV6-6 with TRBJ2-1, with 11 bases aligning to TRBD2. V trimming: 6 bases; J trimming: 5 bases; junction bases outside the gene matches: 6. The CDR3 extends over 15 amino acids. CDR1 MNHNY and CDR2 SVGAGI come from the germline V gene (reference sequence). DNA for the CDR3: TGTGCCAGCAGGACTAGCGGGGTTCTTGACAATGAGCAGTTCTTC. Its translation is CASRTSGVLDNEQFF.

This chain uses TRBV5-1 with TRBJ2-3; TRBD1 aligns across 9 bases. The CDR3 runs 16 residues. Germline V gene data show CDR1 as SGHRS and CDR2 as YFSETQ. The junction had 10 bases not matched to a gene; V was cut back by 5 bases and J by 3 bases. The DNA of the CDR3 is TGCGCCAGCAGGTTTTTGCCCGGGACAGGGACAGATACGCAGTATTTT. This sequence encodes CASRFLPGTGTDTQYF.

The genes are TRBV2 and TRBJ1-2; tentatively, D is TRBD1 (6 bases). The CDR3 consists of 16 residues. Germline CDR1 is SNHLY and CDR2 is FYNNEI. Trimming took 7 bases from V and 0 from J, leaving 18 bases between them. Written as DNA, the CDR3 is TGTGCCAGCACTAGAGAGACAGGTTTGGCTAACTATGGCTACACCTTC. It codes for CASTRETGLANYGYTF.

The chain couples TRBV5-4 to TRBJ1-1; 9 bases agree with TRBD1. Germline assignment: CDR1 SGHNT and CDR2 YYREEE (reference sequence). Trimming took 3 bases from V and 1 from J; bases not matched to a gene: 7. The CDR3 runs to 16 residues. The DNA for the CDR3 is TGTGCCAGCAGCTGGGGTTGGGACAGGGAGAACACTGAAGCTTTCTTT. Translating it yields CASSWGWDRENTEAFF.

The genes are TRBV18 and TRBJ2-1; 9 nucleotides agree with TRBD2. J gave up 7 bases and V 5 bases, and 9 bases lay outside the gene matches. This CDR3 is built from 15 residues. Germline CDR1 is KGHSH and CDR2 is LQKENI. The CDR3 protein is CASSISWTSENEQFF. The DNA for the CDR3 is TGTGCCAGCTCAATAAGTTGGACTAGCGAAAATGAGCAGTTCTTC.

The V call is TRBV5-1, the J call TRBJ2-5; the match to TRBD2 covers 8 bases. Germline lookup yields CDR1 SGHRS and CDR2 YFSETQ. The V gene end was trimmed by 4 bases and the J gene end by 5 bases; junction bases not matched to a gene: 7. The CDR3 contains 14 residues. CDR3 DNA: TGCGCCAGCAGCAATAGCGGGGTCAGGGAGACCCAGTACTTC. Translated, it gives CASSNSGVRETQYF.

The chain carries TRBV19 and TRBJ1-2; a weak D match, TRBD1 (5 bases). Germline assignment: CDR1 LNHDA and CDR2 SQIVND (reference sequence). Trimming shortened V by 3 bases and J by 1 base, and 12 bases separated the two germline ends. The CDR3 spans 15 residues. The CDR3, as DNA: TGTGCCAGTAGTATCACCCCAGGGATTAACTATGGCTACACCTTC. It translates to CASSITPGINYGYTF.

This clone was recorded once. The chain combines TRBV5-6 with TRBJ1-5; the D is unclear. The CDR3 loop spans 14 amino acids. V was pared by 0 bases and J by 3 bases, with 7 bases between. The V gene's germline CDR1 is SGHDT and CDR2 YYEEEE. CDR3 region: CASSLAGYNQPQHF. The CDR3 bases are TGTGCCAGCAGCTTGGCCGGTTACAATCAGCCCCAGCATTTT.

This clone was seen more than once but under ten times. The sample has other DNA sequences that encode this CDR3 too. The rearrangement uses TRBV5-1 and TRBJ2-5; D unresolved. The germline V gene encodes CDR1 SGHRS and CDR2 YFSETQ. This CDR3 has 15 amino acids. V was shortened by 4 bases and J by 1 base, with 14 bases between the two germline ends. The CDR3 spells CASSLLTSGQETQYF. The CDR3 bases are TGCGCCAGCAGCCTCCTTACCTCGGGCCAAGAGACCCAGTACTTC.

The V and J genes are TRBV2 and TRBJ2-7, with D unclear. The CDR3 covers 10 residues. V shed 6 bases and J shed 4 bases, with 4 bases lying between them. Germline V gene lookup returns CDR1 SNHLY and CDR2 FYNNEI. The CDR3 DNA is TGTGCCAGCAGCCAATACGAGCAGTACTTC. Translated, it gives CASSQYEQYF.

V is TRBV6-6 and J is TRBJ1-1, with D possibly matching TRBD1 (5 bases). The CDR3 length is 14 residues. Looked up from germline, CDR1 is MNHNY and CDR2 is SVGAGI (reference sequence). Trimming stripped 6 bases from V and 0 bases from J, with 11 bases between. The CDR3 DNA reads TGTGCCAGCAGGCGGGGCAGCCTGAACACTGAAGCTTTCTTT. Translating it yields CASRRGSLNTEAFF.

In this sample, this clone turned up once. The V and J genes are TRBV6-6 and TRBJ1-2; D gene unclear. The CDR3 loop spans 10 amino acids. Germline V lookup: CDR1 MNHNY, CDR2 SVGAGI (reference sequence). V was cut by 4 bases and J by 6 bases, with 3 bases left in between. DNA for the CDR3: TGTGCCAGCAGTTTCGATGGCTACACCTTC. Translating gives CASSFDGYTF.

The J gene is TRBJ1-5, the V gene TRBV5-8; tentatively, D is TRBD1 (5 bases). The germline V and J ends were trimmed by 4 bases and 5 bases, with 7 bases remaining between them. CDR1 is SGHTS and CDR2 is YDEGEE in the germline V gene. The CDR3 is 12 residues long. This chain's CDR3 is CASSRGYQPQHF. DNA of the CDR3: TGTGCCAGCAGCAGGGGTTATCAGCCCCAGCATTTT.

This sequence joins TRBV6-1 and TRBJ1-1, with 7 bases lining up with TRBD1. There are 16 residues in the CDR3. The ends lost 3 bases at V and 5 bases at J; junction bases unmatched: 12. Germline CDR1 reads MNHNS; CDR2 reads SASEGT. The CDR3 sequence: CASSDPGKGARTEAFF. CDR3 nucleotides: TGTGCCAGCAGTGACCCGGGGAAGGGGGCCCGGACTGAAGCTTTCTTT.

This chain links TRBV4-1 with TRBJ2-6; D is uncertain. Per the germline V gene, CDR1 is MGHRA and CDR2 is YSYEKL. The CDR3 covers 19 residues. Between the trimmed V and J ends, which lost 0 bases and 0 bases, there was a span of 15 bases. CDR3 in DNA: TGCGCCAGCAGCCAAGACTCCGGGTTACAATTCTCTGGGGCCAACGTCCTGACTTTC. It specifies CASSQDSGLQFSGANVLTF.

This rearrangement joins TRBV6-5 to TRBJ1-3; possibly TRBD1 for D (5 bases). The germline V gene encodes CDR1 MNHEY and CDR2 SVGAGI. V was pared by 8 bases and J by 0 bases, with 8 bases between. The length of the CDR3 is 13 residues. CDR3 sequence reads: CASGANSGNTIYF. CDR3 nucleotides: TGTGCCAGCGGGGCGAACTCTGGAAACACCATATATTTT.

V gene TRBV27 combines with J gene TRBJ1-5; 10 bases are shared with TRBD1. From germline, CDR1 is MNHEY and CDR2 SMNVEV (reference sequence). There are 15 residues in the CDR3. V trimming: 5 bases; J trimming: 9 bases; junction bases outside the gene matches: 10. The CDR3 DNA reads TGTGCCAGCAGTCCTCGGACAGGGGGTGCCCGGCCCCAGCATTTT. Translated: CASSPRTGGARPQHF.

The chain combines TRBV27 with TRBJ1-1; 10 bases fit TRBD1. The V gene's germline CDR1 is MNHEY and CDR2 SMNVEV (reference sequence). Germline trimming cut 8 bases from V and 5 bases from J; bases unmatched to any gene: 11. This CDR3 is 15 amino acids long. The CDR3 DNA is TGTGCCAGCCACCGACAGGGGGCGAAGAGGACTGAAGCTTTCTTT. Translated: CASHRQGAKRTEAFF.

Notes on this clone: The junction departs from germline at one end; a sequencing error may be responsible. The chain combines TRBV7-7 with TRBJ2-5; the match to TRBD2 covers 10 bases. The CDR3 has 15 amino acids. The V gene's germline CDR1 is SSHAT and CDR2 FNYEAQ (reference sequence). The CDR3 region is CASSLDWGLAETQYF. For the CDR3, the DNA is TGTGCTAGCAGCTTAGACTGGGGACTAGCGGAGACCCAGTACTTC.

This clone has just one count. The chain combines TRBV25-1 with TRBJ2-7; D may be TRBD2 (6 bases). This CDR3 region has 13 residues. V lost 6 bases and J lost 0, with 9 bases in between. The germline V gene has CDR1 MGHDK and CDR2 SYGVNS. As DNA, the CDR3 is TGTGCCAGCAGGGGGGGTTTCTCCTACGAGCAGTACTTC. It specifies CASRGGFSYEQYF.

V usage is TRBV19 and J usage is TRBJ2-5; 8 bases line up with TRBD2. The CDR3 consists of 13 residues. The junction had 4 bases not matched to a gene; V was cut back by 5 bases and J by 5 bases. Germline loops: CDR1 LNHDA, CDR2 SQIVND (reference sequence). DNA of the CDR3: TGTGCCAGTAGTCGATCGGGAGGGGAGACCCAGTACTTC. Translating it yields CASSRSGGETQYF.

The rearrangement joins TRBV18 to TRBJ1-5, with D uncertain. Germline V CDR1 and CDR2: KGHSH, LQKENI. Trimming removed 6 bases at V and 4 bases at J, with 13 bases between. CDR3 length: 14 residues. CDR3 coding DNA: TGTGCCAGCTCGGAGGCGTCAGGTAATCAGCCCCAGCATTTT. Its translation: CASSEASGNQPQHF.

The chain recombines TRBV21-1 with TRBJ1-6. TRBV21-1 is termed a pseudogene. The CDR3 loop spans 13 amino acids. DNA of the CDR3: TGTGCCAGCAGCAAAGGCGGGAATTCACCCCTCCACTTT. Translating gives CASSKGGNSPLHF.

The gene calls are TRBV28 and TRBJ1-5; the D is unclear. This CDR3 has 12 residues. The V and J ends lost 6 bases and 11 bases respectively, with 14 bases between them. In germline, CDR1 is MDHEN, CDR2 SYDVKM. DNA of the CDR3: TGTGCCAGCAGGACCCACTATGGGTCCCAGCATTTT. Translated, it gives CASRTHYGSQHF. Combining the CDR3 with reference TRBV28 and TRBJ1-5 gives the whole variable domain DVKVTQSSRYLVKRTGEKVFLECVQDMDHENMFWYRQDPGLGLRLIYFSYDVKMKEKGDIPEGYSVSREKKERFSLILESASTNQTSMYLCASRTHYGSQHFGDGTRLSIL.

CDR3 in DNA: TGTGCCAGCAGTGAAGGATGGGAGCAACTCTATGGCTACACCTTC. As protein: CASSEGWEQLYGYTF. The V call is TRBV6-1, the J call TRBJ1-2; no definite D call. The V and J ends lost 1 base and 4 bases respectively, with 13 bases between them. Germline V lookup: CDR1 MNHNS, CDR2 SASEGT. This CDR3 contains 15 residues.